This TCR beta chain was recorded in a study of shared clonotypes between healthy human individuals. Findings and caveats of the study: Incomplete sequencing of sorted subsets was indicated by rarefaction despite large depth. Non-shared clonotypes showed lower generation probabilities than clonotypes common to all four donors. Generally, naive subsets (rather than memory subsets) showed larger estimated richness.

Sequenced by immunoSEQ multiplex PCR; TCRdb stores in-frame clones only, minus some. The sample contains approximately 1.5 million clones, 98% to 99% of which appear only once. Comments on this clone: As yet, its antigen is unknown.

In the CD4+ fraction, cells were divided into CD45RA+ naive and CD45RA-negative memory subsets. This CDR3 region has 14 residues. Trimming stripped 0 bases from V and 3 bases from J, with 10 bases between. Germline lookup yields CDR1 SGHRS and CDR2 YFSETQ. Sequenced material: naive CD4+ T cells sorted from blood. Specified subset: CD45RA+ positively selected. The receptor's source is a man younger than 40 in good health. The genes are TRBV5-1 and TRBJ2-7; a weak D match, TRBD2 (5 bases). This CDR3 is CASSLVASSYEQYF. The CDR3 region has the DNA TGCGCCAGCAGCTTGGTAGCGTCTAGCTACGAGCAGTACTTC.